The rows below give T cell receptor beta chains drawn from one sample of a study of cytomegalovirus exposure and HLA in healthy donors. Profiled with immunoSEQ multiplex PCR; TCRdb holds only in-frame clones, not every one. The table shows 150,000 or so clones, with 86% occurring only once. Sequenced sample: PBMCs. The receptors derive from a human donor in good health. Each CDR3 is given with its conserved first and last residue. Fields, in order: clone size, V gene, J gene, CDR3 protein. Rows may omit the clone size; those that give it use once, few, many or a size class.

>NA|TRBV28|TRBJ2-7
CASSLGGGHEQYF
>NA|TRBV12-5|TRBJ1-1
CASRRLANTEAFF
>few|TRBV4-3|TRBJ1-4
CASSAGGDLKKLFF
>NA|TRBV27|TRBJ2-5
CASSSGEETQYF
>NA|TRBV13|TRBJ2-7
CASSLEGLAGGSPRYEQYF
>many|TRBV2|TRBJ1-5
CASSVQGGNQPQHF
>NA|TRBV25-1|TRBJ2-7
CASSADRIYSYEQYF
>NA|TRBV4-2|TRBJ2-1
CASSQGGYNEQFF
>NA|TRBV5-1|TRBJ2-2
CASSRDTGELFF
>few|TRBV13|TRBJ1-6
CASSLGLAGPVHF
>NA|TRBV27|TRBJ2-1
CASSLGLAGEQFF